The 21 T cell receptor beta chains given below trace back to one sample, sequenced in a study of T cell repertoires in cytomegalovirus infection. Their cognate antigens are unknown. TCRdb reanalysed the reads using MiXCR and keeps one entry per CDR3 protein. The sample consists of around 110,000 distinct CDR3 sequences, over 9% of them appearing once. Material: PBMCs, sequenced either directly or after in vitro stimulation (not recorded which). The receptors stem from a human donor in good health (CMV status not recorded). Some clones in this sample may be carry-over from other donors' samples.

This clonotype was seen repeatedly, ten times or more. This chain joins TRBV7-2 and TRBJ1-1, with D tentatively TRBD1 (5 bases). The CDR3 runs 13 residues. V lost 5 bases and J lost 1, with 8 bases in between. Germline V lookup: CDR1 SGHTA, CDR2 FQGNSA. The CDR3 DNA reads TGTGCCAGCAGCGCCGGACAGAACACTGAAGCTTTCTTT. Translated: CASSAGQNTEAFF.

As to this clonotype: Just one base apart from a much larger clone, this may be a read error. The CDR3 coding sequence is TGTGCCAGCAGCTCGGACCAAGAGACCCAGTACTTC. Translating it yields CASSSDQETQYF. The chain employs TRBV7-2 and TRBJ2-5; D ambiguous. This CDR3 has 12 residues. Deletions cut 4 bases from V and 0 bases from J, with 3 bases between. The germline CDR1 and CDR2 sequences are SGHTA and FQGNSA.

This clonotype has a count of ten or more. The chain is built from TRBV7-2 and TRBJ2-1, with TRBD2 matching 14 bases. This CDR3 has 17 residues. The V and J ends lost 5 bases and 4 bases, in that order; junction bases with no gene match: 7. The germline gives CDR1 SGHTA, CDR2 FQGNSA. CDR3 coding DNA: TGTGCCAGCAGCCCGAGACTAGCGGGAGGGCCATACAATGAGCAGTTCTTC. Translation gives CASSPRLAGGPYNEQFF.

This clonotype was detected ten times or more. This chain connects TRBV7-2 to TRBJ1-4; no definite D call. This CDR3 spans 15 amino acids. Trimming stripped 1 base from V and 6 bases from J, with 12 bases between. The germline gives CDR1 SGHTA, CDR2 FQGNSA. This chain's CDR3 is CASSLGGRSDEKLFF. The CDR3 DNA is TGTGCCAGCAGCTTAGGAGGGAGATCAGATGAAAAACTGTTTTTT.

This sequence joins TRBV12-3 or TRBV12-4 and TRBJ2-4; unclear D gene. V was trimmed by 6 bases and J by 0 bases, leaving 9 bases between them. The CDR3 consists of 14 residues. The CDR3 DNA sequence: TGTGCCAGCAGCAAACGTCCAGCCAAAAACATTCAGTACTTC. Protein: CASSKRPAKNIQYF.

This clonotype was detected many times. The V call is TRBV12-3 or TRBV12-4, the J call TRBJ1-2, with TRBD1 matching 12 bases. This CDR3 is 16 amino acids long. Trimming took 3 bases from V and 8 from J; bases not matched to a gene: 10. The CDR3, as DNA: TGTGCCAGCAGTTTGTTGGGGGACAGGGGGCGCAGAGGCTACACCTTC. Translation: CASSLLGDRGRRGYTF.

This clonotype was observed at least ten times. The J gene is TRBJ2-7, the V gene TRBV6-6; 8 nucleotides match TRBD1. This CDR3 spans 13 amino acids. The germline gives CDR1 MNHNY, CDR2 SVGAGI (reference sequence). With 6 bases clipped from V and 4 bases from J, the junction kept 5 bases outside the gene matches. CDR3: CASRPTGEYEQYV. The DNA for the CDR3 is TGTGCCAGCAGACCGACAGGGGAATACGAGCAGTACGTC.

This clonotype was detected ten times or more. The chain has TRBV6-2 or TRBV6-3 and TRBJ2-1, with 8 bases that match TRBD2. The germline V gene encodes CDR1 MNHEY and CDR2 SVGEGT. This CDR3 has 18 residues. Trimming took 7 bases from V and 8 from J; bases not matched to a gene: 22. CDR3 nucleotide sequence: TGTGCCAGCACAAATCCCCCCGGGACTAGACGGAATCTCGATGAGCAGTTCTTC. Its protein is CASTNPPGTRRNLDEQFF.

This clonotype was observed at least ten times. The chain has TRBV6-5 and TRBJ1-6; no clear D gene. Germline-derived CDR1 and CDR2 are MNHEY and SVGAGI. CDR3 length: 17 residues. V was cut by 0 bases and J by 5 bases, with 14 bases left in between. The DNA of the CDR3 is TGTGCCAGCAGTTACTCGATATGGGGATCTAATAATTCACCCCTCCACTTT. Residues: CASSYSIWGSNNSPLHF.

Only a few counts were recorded for this clonotype. The V and J genes are TRBV20-1 and TRBJ2-1; possible D gene TRBD2, 6 bases. The CDR3 consists of 14 residues. V lost 4 bases and J 2 bases, leaving 12 bases between the germline ends. CDR1 is DFQATT and CDR2 is SNEGSKA in the germline V gene (reference sequence). The CDR3 sequence: CSAKLAITYNEQFF. The CDR3 DNA reads TGCAGTGCTAAGCTAGCGATTACCTACAATGAGCAGTTCTTC.

At least ten counts were recorded for this clonotype. The chain recombines TRBV12-3 or TRBV12-4 with TRBJ2-1; 8 positions match TRBD2. Germline trimming cut 7 bases from V and 1 base from J; bases unmatched to any gene: 9. The CDR3 loop spans 16 amino acids. The CDR3 DNA reads TGTGCCAGCACCATAAGACTAGCGCGTTCCTACAATGAGCAGTTCTTC. Translated, it gives CASTIRLARSYNEQFF.

CDR3 residues: CSVKTSGDQETQYF. CDR3 nucleotides: TGCAGCGTAAAGACTAGCGGAGACCAAGAGACCCAGTACTTC. The genes are TRBV29-1 and TRBJ2-5; 9 positions match TRBD2. Germline-derived CDR1 and CDR2 are SQVTM and ANQGSEA. V lost 6 bases to trimming and J lost 0 bases; unmatched junction nucleotides: 5. The CDR3 length is 14 residues.

This clonotype was seen ten or more times. The chain recombines TRBV7-9 with TRBJ2-7; 8 bases line up with TRBD2. Germline loops: CDR1 SEHNR, CDR2 FQNEAQ (reference sequence). This CDR3 has 15 amino acids. Trimming cost V 5 bases and J 4 bases; bases outside gene matches: 10. CDR3 region: CASSPRGALGYEQYF. CDR3 in DNA: TGTGCCAGCAGCCCGCGGGGGGCTTTAGGGTACGAGCAGTACTTC.

This clonotype was observed a few times. V usage is TRBV18 and J usage is TRBJ2-3; D possibly corresponds to TRBD1 (6 bases). This CDR3 contains 16 residues. The germline V and J ends were trimmed by 1 base and 0 bases, with 11 bases remaining between them. CDR1 and CDR2 (germline): KGHSH, LQKENI. CDR3 nucleotide sequence: TGTGCCAGCTCACCACGGATGGACAGAAGCACAGATACGCAGTATTTT. This translates into CASSPRMDRSTDTQYF.

The chain carries TRBV5-4 and TRBJ2-2; tentative D call: TRBD2 (7 bases). From germline, CDR1 is SGHNT and CDR2 YYREEE (reference sequence). This CDR3 contains 16 residues. V shed 0 bases and J shed 4 bases, with 13 bases lying between them. CDR3 protein: CASSLVRGAVTGELFF. The CDR3 nucleotides read TGTGCCAGCAGCTTGGTTCGGGGGGCGGTCACCGGGGAGCTGTTTTTT.

The table lists this clonotype with a few counts. The CDR3 loop reads CASSALLAESYNEQFF. The CDR3 DNA reads as TGTGCCAGCAGTGCGCTTTTAGCGGAATCCTACAATGAGCAGTTCTTC. The chain uses TRBV28 and TRBJ2-1, with D possibly matching TRBD2 (6 bases). The CDR3 extends over 16 amino acids. Germline loops: CDR1 MDHEN, CDR2 SYDVKM. The germline V and J ends were trimmed by 5 bases and 1 base, with 15 bases remaining between them. The full variable domain, its missing parts supplied by reference TRBV28 and TRBJ2-1, is DVKVTQSSRYLVKRTGEKVFLECVQDMDHENMFWYRQDPGLGLRLIYFSYDVKMKEKGDIPEGYSVSREKKERFSLILESASTNQTSMYLCASSALLAESYNEQFFGPGTRLTVL.

V gene TRBV2 combines with J gene TRBJ1-1, with a weak D call TRBD1 (5 bases). The CDR3 has 14 residues. Trimming removed 5 bases at V and 1 base at J, with 11 bases between. The germline CDR1 and CDR2 sequences are SNHLY and FYNNEI. DNA of the CDR3: TGTGCCAGCAGTTGGGGGGGACCGAACACTGAAGCTTTCTTT. It yields the protein CASSWGGPNTEAFF.

Only a few counts were recorded for this clonotype. The rearrangement joins TRBV11-2 to TRBJ2-7, with D maybe TRBD2 (8 bases). The CDR3 consists of 16 residues. Per the germline V gene, CDR1 is SGHAT and CDR2 is FQNNGV. Between the trimmed V and J ends, which lost 5 bases and 0 bases, there was a span of 17 bases. The CDR3 region has the DNA TGTGCCAGCAGCCACCCGACAGGGACTAGCTCCTACGAGCAGTACTTC. Translating it yields CASSHPTGTSSYEQYF.

The table lists this clonotype with a few counts. The gene calls are TRBV27 and TRBJ2-2; D might be TRBD1 or TRBD2, each matching 6 bases. The CDR3 loop spans 15 amino acids. The V gene's germline CDR1 is MNHEY and CDR2 SMNVEV (reference sequence). The V gene lost 3 bases and the J gene lost 2 bases, with 10 bases spanning the gap. CDR3 bases: TGTGCCAGCAGTTTTGGGGGGCTTAACACCGGGGAGCTGTTTTTT. The encoded protein is CASSFGGLNTGELFF.

This clonotype was counted only a few times. The chain links TRBV12-3 or TRBV12-4 to TRBJ2-2; D could derive from TRBD1 or TRBD2 (7 bases each). The V gene lost 4 bases and the J gene lost 5 bases, with 14 bases spanning the gap. This CDR3 region has 15 residues. DNA for the CDR3: TGTGCCAGCAGTTCCCGACAGGGAGGGACCGGGGAGCTGTTTTTT. Translating it yields CASSSRQGGTGELFF.

This clonotype was detected ten times or more. The V call is TRBV7-9, the J call TRBJ1-4, with a possible D match to TRBD1 (5 bases). CDR1 is SEHNR and CDR2 is FQNEAQ in the germline V gene (reference sequence). The CDR3 contains 17 residues. Between the trimmed V and J ends, which lost 2 bases and 3 bases, there was a span of 16 bases. In nucleotides, the CDR3 is TGTGCCAGCAGCTTACTCCGGGAGGGGAGGGCTAATGAAAAACTGTTTTTT. The encoded protein is CASSLLREGRANEKLFF.